A single sample gave rise to the 30 T cell receptor beta chains below, sequenced in a study of T-cell memory formation after mild COVID-19. TCRdb re-called the 5' RACE reads with MiXCR, one entry per CDR3 protein. In the table there are some 310,000 distinct CDR3 sequences, 20% to 25% of which are singletons. Input material: PBMCs or a T cell subset sorted from them (not recorded which). The receptors here all came from a man younger than 30 who had mild COVID-19 (a few samples of this study predate the infection). Cell type and time point are not known.

The chain couples TRBV5-1 to TRBJ2-2, with 8 positions matching TRBD2. This CDR3 region has 15 residues. J gave up 7 bases and V 4 bases, and 9 bases lay outside the gene matches. Germline CDR1 and CDR2: SGHRS and YFSETQ. CDR3 sequence (DNA): TGCGCCAGCAGCCGACCCGGACTAGCTGGCGGGGAGCTGTTTTTT. As protein: CASSRPGLAGGELFF.

V gene TRBV7-2 combines with J gene TRBJ2-3; the D gene is possibly TRBD2 (5 bases). In germline, CDR1 is SGHTA, CDR2 FQGNSA. The CDR3 sequence is 13 residues long. V was trimmed by 5 bases and J by 3 bases, leaving 9 bases between them. The CDR3 bases are TGTGCCAGCAGCGTAACTAGAACAGATACGCAGTATTTT. Translating gives CASSVTRTDTQYF.

This clonotype was picked up a small number of times. This chain connects TRBV7-6 to TRBJ2-3, with no clear D. V dropped 2 bases and J dropped 3 bases, with 6 bases sitting between them. This CDR3 region has 13 residues. From germline, CDR1 is SGHVS and CDR2 FNYEAQ. The CDR3 loop is CASSLFITDTQYF. The CDR3 coding sequence is TGTGCCAGCAGCTTATTCATTACAGATACGCAGTATTTT.

Comment on this clonotype: A much larger clone sits a single nucleotide away, making a read error possible. This sequence joins TRBV12-3 or TRBV12-4 and TRBJ1-1; D is possibly TRBD1 (5 bases). CDR3 length: 13 amino acids. V was cut by 6 bases and J by 5 bases, with 13 bases left in between. For the CDR3, the DNA is TGTGCCAGCAGCTGGTGGGGCAAGACTGAAGCTTTCTTT. Its protein is CASSWWGKTEAFF.

This clonotype was seen only a few times. This chain links TRBV5-6 with TRBJ1-1, with D perhaps matching TRBD1 (5 bases). Trimming took off 4 bases at V and 3 bases at J, with 16 bases between the two ends. This CDR3 spans 15 amino acids. Germline-derived CDR1 and CDR2 are SGHDT and YYEEEE. CDR3 sequence: CASSTRRGWDTEAFF. The CDR3 region has the DNA TGTGCCAGCAGCACTCGGAGGGGTTGGGACACTGAAGCTTTCTTT.

The chain has TRBV10-3 and TRBJ1-1; TRBD1 is a possible D gene (5 bases). This CDR3 has 16 amino acids. Germline V CDR1 and CDR2: ENHRY, SYGVKD. V was shortened by 8 bases and J by 5 bases, with 24 bases between the two germline ends. Written as DNA, the CDR3 is TGTGCCATCGCCCGCAATATCCAGGGAGCAGGGACTGAAGCTTTCTTT. Its translation is CAIARNIQGAGTEAFF.

This clonotype was counted only a few times. The chain uses TRBV18 and TRBJ2-7, with 13 bases identical to TRBD2. The CDR3 is made up of 17 amino acids. V trimming: 4 bases; J trimming: 6 bases; junction bases outside the gene matches: 12. The V gene's germline CDR1 is KGHSH and CDR2 LQKENI. Written as DNA, the CDR3 is TGTGCCAGCTCACATACTAGCGGGGGGGAAAGCCCCAGCGAGCAGTACTTC. It yields the protein CASSHTSGGESPSEQYF.

This chain uses TRBV5-1 with TRBJ1-2; D is unclear. Germline CDR1 and CDR2: SGHRS and YFSETQ. The CDR3 is 13 residues long. Between the trimmed V and J ends, which lost 0 bases and 6 bases, there was a span of 9 bases. DNA of the CDR3: TGCGCCAGCAGCTTGGTGGCAGGTCATGGCTACACCTTC. This translates into CASSLVAGHGYTF.

This sequence joins TRBV6-2 or TRBV6-3 and TRBJ2-6; D is unresolved. The CDR3 has 15 residues. Between the trimmed V and J ends, which lost 4 bases and 4 bases, there was a span of 11 bases. The germline gives CDR1 MNHEY, CDR2 SVGEGT. CDR3 region: CASSWDPRGANVLTF. The DNA of the CDR3 is TGTGCCAGCAGTTGGGATCCGCGCGGGGCCAACGTCCTGACTTTC.

This chain links TRBV2 with TRBJ2-7; no firm D call. The CDR3 extends over 12 amino acids. V gave up 9 bases and J gave up 1 base, with 10 bases separating them. From germline, CDR1 is SNHLY and CDR2 FYNNEI. CDR3 DNA sequence: TGTGCCAGAACCGACGGGTCCTACGAGCAGTACTTC. Protein product: CARTDGSYEQYF.

This rearrangement joins TRBV2 to TRBJ1-5; TRBD1 is a possible D gene (5 bases). The CDR3 spans 13 residues. The germline gives CDR1 SNHLY, CDR2 FYNNEI. Trimming shortened V by 10 bases and J by 0 bases, and 10 bases separated the two germline ends. CDR3 coding DNA: TGTGCCACCGGGGGTTATAGCAATCAGCCCCAGCATTTT. Its protein is CATGGYSNQPQHF.

The J gene is TRBJ1-2, the V gene TRBV30; D not certain. V lost 6 bases to trimming and J lost 6 bases, with 11 bases between them. The CDR3 has 11 amino acids. CDR1 and CDR2 from the germline V gene are GTSNPN and SVGIG (reference sequence). CDR3 loop: CACEGGNGYTF. CDR3 sequence (DNA): TGTGCCTGCGAGGGAGGGAATGGCTACACCTTC.

Many counts were recorded for this clonotype. The genes are TRBV9 and TRBJ1-6; D may be TRBD1 (6 bases). Germline V gene lookup returns CDR1 SGDLS and CDR2 YYNGEE. V shed 3 bases and J shed 9 bases, with 13 bases lying between them. The length of the CDR3 is 14 residues. The CDR3 DNA follows: TGTGCCAGCAGCGGGACGGGGGCTCGTTCACCCCTCCACTTT. It codes for CASSGTGARSPLHF.

The gene calls are TRBV28 and TRBJ2-1; a possible D gene is TRBD1 (6 bases). Trimming removed 4 bases at V and 3 bases at J, with 22 bases between. The CDR3 is made up of 18 amino acids. Germline lookup yields CDR1 MDHEN and CDR2 SYDVKM. CDR3 DNA: TGTGCCAGCAGTTCCGATTTGGGGGCACAGGGCTACTACAATGAGCAGTTCTTC. As protein: CASSSDLGAQGYYNEQFF.

V gene TRBV18 combines with J gene TRBJ2-1, with D uncertain. Germline CDR1 is KGHSH and CDR2 is LQKENI. The V gene lost 2 bases and the J gene lost 3 bases, with 8 bases spanning the gap. The CDR3 sequence is 14 residues long. CDR3 sequence: CASSPSADYNEQFF. The DNA for the CDR3 is TGTGCCAGCTCACCATCCGCGGACTACAATGAGCAGTTCTTC.

The chain recombines TRBV11-3 with TRBJ2-7; maybe TRBD2 (7 bases). This CDR3 is 19 amino acids long. V gave up 0 bases and J gave up 3 bases, with 24 bases separating them. CDR1 is SGHNT and CDR2 is YENEEA in the germline V gene. The CDR3 sequence: CASSLDPRRGGRHSYEQYF. As DNA, the CDR3 is TGTGCCAGCAGCTTAGATCCCAGGAGGGGGGGACGGCATAGCTACGAGCAGTACTTC.

Only one count was recorded for this clonotype. V is TRBV20-1 and J is TRBJ1-1; maybe TRBD1 (6 bases). Germline loops: CDR1 DFQATT, CDR2 SNEGSKA (reference sequence). The CDR3 totals 12 residues. The V end was cut by 2 bases, the J end by 11 bases, with 15 bases between. The CDR3 spells CSARTSGGLAFF. The CDR3 nucleotides are TGCAGTGCTAGAACGTCCGGGGGGCTGGCTTTCTTT.

Details on this clonotype: Just one base apart from a much larger clone, this may be a read error. The chain uses TRBV5-1 and TRBJ2-6; D is uncertain. CDR3 size: 15 residues. Germline V gene lookup returns CDR1 SGHRS and CDR2 YFSETQ. CDR3 sequence reads: CAISLDASGANVLTF. The CDR3 nucleotides are TGCGCCATCAGCTTAGACGCCTCTGGGGCCAACGTCCTGACTTTC.

CDR3: CASSGTEIYLVGYTF. For the CDR3, the DNA is TGTGCCAGCAGCGGGACAGAGATCTACCTTGTAGGCTACACCTTC. The chain couples TRBV28 to TRBJ1-2; 7 bases line up with TRBD1. The germline V gene has CDR1 MDHEN and CDR2 SYDVKM. CDR3 length: 15 amino acids. After removal of 6 bases from V and 8 bases from J, the junction contained 15 bases not matched to a gene.

There are a few counts of this clonotype. The chain uses TRBV6-5 and TRBJ2-7; D uncertain. The CDR3 is 13 amino acids. Trimming pared 0 bases from V and 5 bases from J, leaving 8 bases between. Germline V gives CDR1 MNHEY, CDR2 SVGAGI. For the CDR3, the DNA is TGTGCCAGCAGTTACTCGCAAGGAAACGAGCAGTACGTC. Protein product: CASSYSQGNEQYV.

This chain uses TRBV20-1 with TRBJ1-5, with TRBD1 matching over 7 bases. Germline CDR1 and CDR2: DFQATT and SNEGSKA (reference sequence). The CDR3 has 13 amino acids. V shed 5 bases and J 5 bases; nucleotides not matched to a gene: 6. The CDR3 sequence is CSAGRGADQPQHF. CDR3 nucleotides: TGCAGTGCTGGCAGGGGGGCAGATCAGCCCCAGCATTTT.

The J gene is TRBJ1-1, the V gene TRBV2; perhaps TRBD1 as D (6 bases). Trimming stripped 6 bases from V and 4 bases from J, with 18 bases between. This CDR3 region has 15 residues. Germline V lookup: CDR1 SNHLY, CDR2 FYNNEI. The CDR3 spells CASSGATGRATEAFF. The CDR3 DNA is TGTGCCAGCAGCGGGGCGACAGGACGTGCCACTGAAGCTTTCTTT.

The rearrangement joins TRBV7-2 to TRBJ2-7; TRBD2 matches 10 bases. CDR1 SGHTA and CDR2 FQGNSA come from the germline V gene. Trimming removed 3 bases from V and 7 bases from J; junction bases left unmatched: 18. The CDR3 is made up of 18 amino acids. The CDR3 loop reads CASSLVAGGGFIPVEQYF. The DNA of the CDR3 is TGTGCCAGCAGCTTGGTAGCGGGAGGAGGATTCATCCCGGTTGAGCAGTACTTC.

This chain connects TRBV6-6 to TRBJ1-1; 7 nucleotides align to TRBD1. The CDR3 consists of 14 residues. V lost 6 bases to trimming and J lost 7 bases; unmatched junction nucleotides: 11. Germline loops: CDR1 MNHNY, CDR2 SVGAGI (reference sequence). The CDR3 DNA reads TGTGCCAGCAGGAAGCCGGGACAGCAACTTGAAGCTTTCTTT. It encodes CASRKPGQQLEAFF.

This clonotype occurred a few times. This chain connects TRBV29-1 to TRBJ2-7; 9 bases are shared with TRBD1. The germline V gene encodes CDR1 SQVTM and CDR2 ANQGSEA. This CDR3 comprises 14 residues. V shed 4 bases and J 4 bases; nucleotides not matched to a gene: 8. The CDR3 sequence is CSVVGGQGGYEQYF. The CDR3 coding sequence is TGCAGCGTTGTCGGGGGACAGGGAGGATACGAGCAGTACTTC.

This chain connects TRBV20-1 to TRBJ1-2, with D perhaps TRBD1 (5 bases). CDR1 is DFQATT and CDR2 is SNEGSKA in the germline V gene (reference sequence). The CDR3 sequence is 14 residues long. Trimming left V 2 bases short and J 1 base short, with 11 bases between. DNA of the CDR3: TGCAGTGCTAGAATGGCAGGGAGTAACTATGGCTACACCTTC. Translating it yields CSARMAGSNYGYTF.

In this sample, this clonotype turned up a few times. The rearrangement uses TRBV11-2 and TRBJ2-3; D may be TRBD1 or TRBD2 (5 bases each). V lost 5 bases, J lost 6 bases, and 18 bases lay in between. Germline V gene sequence: CDR1 SGHAT, CDR2 FQNNGV. CDR3 length equals 15 residues. CDR3 in amino acids: CASSHRGVRRDTQYF. CDR3 in DNA: TGTGCCAGCAGCCACAGAGGGGTTCGGAGGGATACGCAGTATTTT.

The chain has TRBV12-3 or TRBV12-4 and TRBJ2-2; unclear D gene. CDR3 length equals 13 residues. Trimming removed 0 bases at V and 7 bases at J, with 6 bases between. CDR3: CASSLAQVGELFF. The CDR3 bases are TGTGCCAGCAGTTTAGCTCAGGTCGGGGAGCTGTTTTTT.

The gene calls are TRBV3-1 and TRBJ1-2; no clear D gene. V shed 6 bases and J shed 6 bases, with 14 bases lying between them. CDR3 length equals 13 residues. Germline CDR1 is LGHDT and CDR2 is YNNKEL (reference sequence). CDR3: CASRSSRAHGYTF. The CDR3 nucleotides read TGTGCCAGCAGGTCCTCGAGGGCCCATGGCTACACCTTC.

V and J are TRBV5-1 and TRBJ2-7; D not resolved. The CDR3 runs to 13 residues. V lost 2 bases to trimming and J lost 4 bases, with 10 bases between them. Germline V gene lookup returns CDR1 SGHRS and CDR2 YFSETQ. In DNA form, the CDR3 reads TGCGCCAGCAGCTTAGATGTGGCGTACGAGCAGTACTTC. Amino acid sequence: CASSLDVAYEQYF.